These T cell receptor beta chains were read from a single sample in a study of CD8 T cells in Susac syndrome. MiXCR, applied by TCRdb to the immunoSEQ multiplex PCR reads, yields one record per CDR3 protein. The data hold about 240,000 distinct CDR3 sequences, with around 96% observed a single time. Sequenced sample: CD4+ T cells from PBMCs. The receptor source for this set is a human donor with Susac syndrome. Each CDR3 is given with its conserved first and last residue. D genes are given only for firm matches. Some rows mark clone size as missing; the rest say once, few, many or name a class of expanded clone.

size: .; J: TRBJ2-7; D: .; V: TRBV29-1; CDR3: CSVARDNQAYEQYF; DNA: TGCAGCGTTGCCCGGGACAACCAGGCCTACGAGCAGTACTTC
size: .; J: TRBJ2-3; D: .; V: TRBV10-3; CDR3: CAISEAQSTDTQYF; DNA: TGTGCCATCAGTGAGGCCCAGTCCACAGATACGCAGTATTTT
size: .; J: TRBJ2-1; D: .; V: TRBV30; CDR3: CACLATVNEQFF; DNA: TGTGCCTGTCTTGCCACAGTGAATGAGCAGTTCTTC
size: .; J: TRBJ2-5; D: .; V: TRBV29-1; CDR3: CSVEDRGQETQYF; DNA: TGCAGCGTTGAAGATCGAGGGCAAGAGACCCAGTACTTC
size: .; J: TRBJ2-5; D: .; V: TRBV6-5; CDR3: CASSAQGRETQYF; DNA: TGTGCCAGCAGCGCGCAGGGAAGGGAGACCCAGTACTTC
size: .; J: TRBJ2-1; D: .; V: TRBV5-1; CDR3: CASSLASGRRNNEQFF; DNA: TGCGCCAGCAGCTTGGCCTCCGGACGGAGGAACAATGAGCAGTTCTTC
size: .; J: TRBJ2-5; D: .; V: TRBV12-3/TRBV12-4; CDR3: CASSVQGGGETQYF; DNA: TGTGCCAGCAGTGTCCAGGGGGGAGGAGAGACCCAGTACTTC
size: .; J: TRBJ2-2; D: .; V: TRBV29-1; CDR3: CSVARGTGELFF; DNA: TGCAGCGTTGCGAGGGGTACCGGGGAGCTGTTTTTT
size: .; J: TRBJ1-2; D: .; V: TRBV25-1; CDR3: CASSGQAGGYTF; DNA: TGTGCCAGCAGTGGACAGGCGGGAGGCTACACCTTC
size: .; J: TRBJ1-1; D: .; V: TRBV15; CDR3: CATSRASKGNTEAFF; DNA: TGTGCCACCAGCAGAGCCAGTAAGGGAAACACTGAAGCTTTCTTT
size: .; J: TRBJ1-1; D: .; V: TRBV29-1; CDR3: CSVENMASNTEAFF; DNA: TGCAGCGTTGAAAATATGGCTTCGAACACTGAAGCTTTCTTT
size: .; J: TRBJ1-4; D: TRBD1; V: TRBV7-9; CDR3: CASSRRDRAEKLFF; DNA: TGTGCCAGCAGCCGCCGGGACAGGGCCGAAAAACTGTTTTTT
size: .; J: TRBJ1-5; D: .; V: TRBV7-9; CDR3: CASSPEANQPQHF; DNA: TGTGCCAGCAGCCCCGAAGCCAATCAGCCCCAGCATTTT
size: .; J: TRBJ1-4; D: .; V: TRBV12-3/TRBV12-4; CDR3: CASGETGTVRNEKLFF; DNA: TGTGCCAGCGGTGAGACCGGGACGGTGAGAAATGAAAAACTGTTTTTT
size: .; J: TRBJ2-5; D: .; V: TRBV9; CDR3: CASSGGTMAETQYF; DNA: TGTGCCAGCAGCGGAGGGACGATGGCGGAGACCCAGTACTTC
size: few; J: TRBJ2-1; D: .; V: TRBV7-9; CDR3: CASSPGVSYNEQFF; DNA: TGTGCCAGCAGCCCCGGGGTGAGCTACAATGAGCAGTTCTTC
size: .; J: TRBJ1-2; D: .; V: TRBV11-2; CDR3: CASSTRQATF; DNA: TGTGCCAGCAGCACCCGACAAGCTACCTTC
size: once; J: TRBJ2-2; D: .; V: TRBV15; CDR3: CATSRDFRAETGELFF; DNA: TGTGCCACCAGCAGAGATTTTAGGGCGGAAACCGGGGAGCTGTTTTTT
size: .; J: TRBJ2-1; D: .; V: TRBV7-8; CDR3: CASSLAASQAYNEQFF; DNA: TGTGCCAGCAGCTTAGCGGCTAGCCAGGCCTACAATGAGCAGTTCTTC
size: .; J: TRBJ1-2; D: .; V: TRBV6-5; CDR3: CASSVYGYTF; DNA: TGTGCCAGCAGTGTCTATGGCTACACCTTC
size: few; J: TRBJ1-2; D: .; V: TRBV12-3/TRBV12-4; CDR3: CASSPGGYGYTF; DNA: TGTGCCAGCAGTCCGGGTGGCTATGGCTACACCTTC
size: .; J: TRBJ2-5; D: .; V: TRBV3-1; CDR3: CASSQFPHYEKGETQYF; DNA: TGTGCCAGCAGCCAATTCCCTCACTATGAAAAGGGAGAGACCCAGTACTTC
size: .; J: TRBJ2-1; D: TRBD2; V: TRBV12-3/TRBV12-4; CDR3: CASSPGTNSYNEQFF; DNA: TGTGCCAGCAGTCCCGGGACTAACTCCTACAATGAGCAGTTCTTC
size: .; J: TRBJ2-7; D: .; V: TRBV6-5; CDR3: CASSYSQLISSYEQYF; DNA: TGTGCCAGCAGTTACTCCCAGCTTATAAGCTCCTACGAGCAGTACTTC
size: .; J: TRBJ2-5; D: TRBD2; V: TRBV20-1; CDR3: CSASGLAGVGGETQYF; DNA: TGCAGTGCCTCGGGACTAGCGGGAGTTGGAGGAGAGACCCAGTACTTC
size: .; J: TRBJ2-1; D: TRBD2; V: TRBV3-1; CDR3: CASSPFRGRVHNEQFF; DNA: TGTGCCAGCAGCCCTTTCCGCGGGAGGGTCCACAATGAGCAGTTCTTC
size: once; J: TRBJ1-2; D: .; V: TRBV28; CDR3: CASTQEGHYGYTF; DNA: TGTGCCAGCACCCAAGAAGGACACTATGGCTACACCTTC
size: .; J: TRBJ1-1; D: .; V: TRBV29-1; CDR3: CSVVQAPNTEAFF; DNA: TGCAGCGTTGTCCAGGCCCCGAACACTGAAGCTTTCTTT
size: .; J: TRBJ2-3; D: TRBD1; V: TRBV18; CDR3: CASSGQDYTDTQYF; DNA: TGTGCCAGCTCGGGACAGGACTACACAGATACGCAGTATTTT